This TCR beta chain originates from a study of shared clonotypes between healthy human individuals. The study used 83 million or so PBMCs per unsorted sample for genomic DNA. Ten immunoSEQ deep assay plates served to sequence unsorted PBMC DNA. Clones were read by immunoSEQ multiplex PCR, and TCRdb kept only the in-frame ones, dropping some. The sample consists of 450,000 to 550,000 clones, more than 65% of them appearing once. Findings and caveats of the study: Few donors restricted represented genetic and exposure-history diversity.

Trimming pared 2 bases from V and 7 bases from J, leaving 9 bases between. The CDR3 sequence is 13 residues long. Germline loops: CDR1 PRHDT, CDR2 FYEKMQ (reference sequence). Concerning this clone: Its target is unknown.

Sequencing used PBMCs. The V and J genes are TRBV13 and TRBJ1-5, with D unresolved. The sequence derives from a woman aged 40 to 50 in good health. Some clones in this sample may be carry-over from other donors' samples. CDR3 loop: CASSLRRSQPQHF. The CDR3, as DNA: TGTGCCAGCAGCTTAAGGCGGAGCCAGCCCCAGCATTTT.